This entry lists 2 T cell receptor beta chains sequenced from one sample in a study of T-cell memory formation after mild COVID-19. MiXCR, applied by TCRdb to the 5' RACE reads, yields one record per CDR3 protein. The data contain 530,000 or so distinct CDR3 sequences, 17% of them singletons. The sample consisted of PBMCs or a T cell subset sorted from them (not recorded which). Receptor source: an adult woman who had mild COVID-19 (a few samples of this study predate the infection). Cell type and time point are not known.

This clonotype occurred a few times. The chain combines TRBV10-3 with TRBJ2-1; D is uncertain. V lost 0 bases, J lost 3 bases, and 9 bases lay in between. This CDR3 is built from 15 residues. Germline CDR1 and CDR2: ENHRY and SYGVKD. The CDR3 DNA sequence: TGTGCCATCAGTGAGTCTGCGATTTACTACAATGAGCAGTTCTTC. Amino acids: CAISESAIYYNEQFF.

This clonotype was detected many times. The J gene is TRBJ2-5, the V gene TRBV7-2; TRBD1 might be the D (6 bases). The CDR3 spans 15 residues. The V and J ends lost 2 bases and 1 base respectively, with 11 bases between them. Germline values: CDR1 SGHTA, CDR2 FQGNSA. CDR3 region: CASSLLTGPQETQYF. Here the CDR3 DNA reads TGTGCCAGCAGCTTATTGACAGGACCCCAAGAGACCCAGTACTTC.